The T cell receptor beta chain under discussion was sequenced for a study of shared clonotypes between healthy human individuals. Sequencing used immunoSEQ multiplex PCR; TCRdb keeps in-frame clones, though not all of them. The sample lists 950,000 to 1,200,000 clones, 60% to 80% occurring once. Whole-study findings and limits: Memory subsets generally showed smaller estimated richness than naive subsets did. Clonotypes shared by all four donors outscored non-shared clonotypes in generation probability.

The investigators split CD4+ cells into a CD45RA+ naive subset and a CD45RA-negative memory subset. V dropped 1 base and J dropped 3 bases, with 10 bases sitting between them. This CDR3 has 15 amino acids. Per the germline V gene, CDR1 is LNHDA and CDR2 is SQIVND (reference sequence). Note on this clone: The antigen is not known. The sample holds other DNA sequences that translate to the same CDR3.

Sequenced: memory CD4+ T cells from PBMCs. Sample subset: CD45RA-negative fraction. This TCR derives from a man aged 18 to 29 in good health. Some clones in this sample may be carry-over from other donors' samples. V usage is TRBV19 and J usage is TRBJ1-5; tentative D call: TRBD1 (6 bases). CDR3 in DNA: TGTGCCAGTAGTATAGGGACAGCCTCCAATCAGCCCCAGCATTTT. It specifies CASSIGTASNQPQHF.